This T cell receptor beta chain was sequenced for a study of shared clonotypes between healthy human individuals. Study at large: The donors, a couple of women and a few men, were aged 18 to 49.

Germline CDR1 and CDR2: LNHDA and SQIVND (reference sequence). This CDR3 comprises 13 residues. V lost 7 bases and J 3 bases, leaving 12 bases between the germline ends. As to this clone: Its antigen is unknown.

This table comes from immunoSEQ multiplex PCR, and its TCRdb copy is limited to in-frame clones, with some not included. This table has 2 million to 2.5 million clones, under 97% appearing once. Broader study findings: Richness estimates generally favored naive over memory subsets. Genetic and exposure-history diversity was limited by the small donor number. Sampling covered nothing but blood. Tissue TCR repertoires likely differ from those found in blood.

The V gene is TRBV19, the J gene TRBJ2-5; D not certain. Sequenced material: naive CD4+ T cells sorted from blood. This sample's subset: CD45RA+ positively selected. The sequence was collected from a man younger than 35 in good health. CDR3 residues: CASNPGPKETQYF. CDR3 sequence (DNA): TGTGCCAGTAACCCTGGTCCAAAAGAGACCCAGTACTTC.